These 20 T cell receptor beta chains share one sample of origin, sequenced in a study of blood T cell repertoires in COVID-19 (dated by TCRdb to 2018 to 2021). The receptor library was made with the immunoSEQ multiplex PCR assay. Not all clones reach the TCRdb copy of this immuneACCESS table, which keeps in-frame sequences only. Checked studies attribute under half of the gap to unresolved V genes and leave the rest unexplained. Recorded for this sample are just over 350,000 clones; roughly 84% of them occurred a single time. In total, the top ten clones hold almost 3% of the sample. The sequencing sample was made of PBMCs or T cells enriched from blood (not recorded which). The source of these receptors is a woman aged 30 to 39 who had recovered from COVID-19.

This sequence joins TRBV19 and TRBJ2-1; TRBD2 matches at 15 bases. Germline-derived CDR1 and CDR2 are LNHDA and SQIVND (reference sequence). V dropped 5 bases and J dropped 6; count of bases not matched to a gene: 2. The CDR3 extends over 15 amino acids. The CDR3 DNA sequence: TGTGCCAGTAGTTGGGGACTAGCGGGGGGCAATGAGCAGTTCTTC. Amino acid sequence: CASSWGLAGGNEQFF.

The V call is TRBV15, the J call TRBJ1-6; 8 nucleotides line up with TRBD1. The CDR3 covers 18 residues. The germline CDR1 and CDR2 sequences are LNHNV and YYDKDF (reference sequence). Trimming cost V 0 bases and J 9 bases; bases outside gene matches: 13. The chain's CDR3 is CATSRDIAGGEGGSPLHF. The CDR3 nucleotides read TGTGCCACCAGCAGAGATATCGCAGGGGGCGAGGGGGGTTCACCCCTCCACTTT. Using reference TRBV15 and TRBJ1-6 for the parts outside the CDR3, the full variable domain is DAMVIQNPRYQVTQFGKPVTLSCSQTLNHNVMYWYQQKSSQAPKLLFHYYDKDFNNEADTPDNFQSRRPNTSFCFLDIRSPGLGDTAMYLCATSRDIAGGEGGSPLHFGNGTRLTVT.

The sample holds one count of this clone. The chain joins TRBV2 to TRBJ1-3; D gene unclear. Germline V CDR1 and CDR2: SNHLY, FYNNEI. Trimming pared 4 bases from V and 3 bases from J, leaving 19 bases between. The CDR3 is 17 residues long. CDR3 sequence reads: CASSVWTPGDGGNTIYF. The CDR3 bases are TGTGCCAGCAGTGTGTGGACTCCCGGCGATGGTGGAAACACCATATATTTT.

This clone was seen only once. The chain is built from TRBV3-1 (or the pseudogene TRBV3-2) and TRBJ2-1; D possibly corresponds to TRBD1 (6 bases). Germline V gene lookup returns CDR1 LGHDT and CDR2 YNNKEL (reference sequence). This CDR3 region has 15 residues. V dropped 1 base and J dropped 4 bases, with 11 bases sitting between them. The CDR3: CASSQGGQHYNEQFF. The CDR3 DNA reads as TGTGCCAGCAGCCAAGGGGGACAACATTACAATGAGCAGTTCTTC.

V gene TRBV5-1 combines with J gene TRBJ1-2; D uncertain. V was cut by 0 bases and J by 4 bases, with 13 bases left in between. The CDR3 spans 15 residues. Germline assignment: CDR1 SGHRS and CDR2 YFSETQ. The CDR3, as DNA: TGCGCCAGCAGCTTGGCCGCGGATAATTTCTATGGCTACACCTTC. Its protein product is CASSLAADNFYGYTF.

V gene TRBV5-6 combines with J gene TRBJ2-7; 9 bases are a match to TRBD1. The CDR3 is 14 amino acids. CDR1 is SGHDT, CDR2 YYEEEE, per germline. V gave up 4 bases and J gave up 6 bases; unmatched junction bases: 8. The CDR3 protein is CASSLRDRAFEQYF. In DNA, the CDR3 is TGTGCCAGCAGCCTCCGGGACAGGGCGTTCGAGCAGTACTTC.

This sequence joins TRBV27 and TRBJ1-6; D perhaps matches TRBD1 (5 bases). V dropped 6 bases and J dropped 10 bases, with 16 bases sitting between them. CDR1 and CDR2 from the germline V gene are MNHEY and SMNVEV (reference sequence). The CDR3 length is 14 residues. CDR3 residues: CASRPTPGGSPLHF. The CDR3 nucleotides are TGTGCCAGCAGACCGACGCCCGGGGGGTCACCCCTCCACTTT.

The CDR3 protein is CASSFRQDNSPLHF. CDR3 bases: TGTGCCAGCAGCTTCCGACAAGATAATTCACCCCTCCACTTT. V and J are TRBV5-5 and TRBJ1-6; D not resolved. Trimming left V 2 bases short and J 5 bases short, with 8 bases between. The length of the CDR3 is 14 residues. Germline loops: CDR1 SGHKS, CDR2 YYEKEE (reference sequence).

This clone was seen just once. The chain is built from TRBV5-4 and TRBJ1-4; D not certain. The CDR3 covers 15 residues. CDR1 is SGHNT and CDR2 is YYREEE in the germline V gene (reference sequence). The V end was cut by 1 base, the J end by 3 bases, with 10 bases between. This CDR3 reads CASSLSGGPNEKLFF. Written as DNA, the CDR3 is TGTGCCAGCAGCTTGAGCGGCGGACCTAATGAAAAACTGTTTTTT.

The CDR3 sequence: CASSVYASGGGGTFF. The CDR3 bases are TGTGCCAGCAGCGTTTACGCCTCGGGGGGGGGCGGAACTTTCTTT. The chain combines TRBV9 with TRBJ1-1; maybe TRBD1 (6 bases). The germline gives CDR1 SGDLS, CDR2 YYNGEE. The V end was cut by 2 bases, the J end by 12 bases, with 23 bases between. CDR3 size: 15 residues. Combining the CDR3 with reference TRBV9 and TRBJ1-1 gives the whole variable domain DSGVTQTPKHLITATGQRVTLRCSPRSGDLSVYWYQQSLDQGLQFLIQYYNGEERAKGNILERFSAQQFPDLHSELNLSSLELGDSALYFCASSVYASGGGGTFFGQGTRLTVV.

The V and J genes are TRBV4-1 and TRBJ1-1; 9 nucleotides align to TRBD1. The CDR3 consists of 14 residues. Unmatched junction bases numbered 0, after V lost 3 bases and J lost 1 base. Looked up from germline, CDR1 is MGHRA and CDR2 is YSYEKL. Here the CDR3 DNA reads TGCGCCAGCAGCCAGGGACAGGGGAACACTGAAGCTTTCTTT. It is translated as CASSQGQGNTEAFF.

The chain is built from TRBV24-1 and TRBJ2-7, with 7 bases identical to TRBD1. J lost 5 bases, V lost 4 bases, and 16 bases had no gene match. There are 17 residues in the CDR3. The germline V gene encodes CDR1 KGHDR and CDR2 SFDVKD. Here the CDR3 reads CATSDRDRARVSHEQYF. In DNA, the CDR3 is TGTGCCACCAGTGACCGAGACAGGGCCCGGGTTTCCCACGAGCAGTACTTC.

The chain joins TRBV14 to TRBJ1-2; D perhaps matches TRBD1 (5 bases). Trimming left V 4 bases short and J 5 bases short, with 14 bases between. This CDR3 contains 14 residues. CDR1 SGHDN and CDR2 FVKESK come from the germline V gene. The CDR3 here is CASSRYGTAYGYTF. Here the CDR3 DNA reads TGTGCCAGCAGCCGATACGGGACTGCTTATGGCTACACCTTC.

The J gene is TRBJ1-4, the V gene TRBV2, with 7 nucleotides matching TRBD1. Germline trimming cut 6 bases from V and 4 bases from J; bases unmatched to any gene: 14. The CDR3 consists of 17 residues. Germline CDR1 is SNHLY and CDR2 is FYNNEI. The CDR3 reads CASSPDRLGQNNEKLFF. The CDR3 DNA sequence: TGTGCCAGCAGCCCTGATCGGCTGGGACAGAATAATGAAAAACTGTTTTTT.

This clone was counted between two and nine times. V is TRBV2 and J is TRBJ2-7; 8 bases are a match to TRBD1. Losses at the gene ends were 5 bases for V and 0 bases for J; bases not matched to a gene: 3. This CDR3 comprises 14 residues. Germline assignment: CDR1 SNHLY and CDR2 FYNNEI. The CDR3 sequence is CASSKDRGSYEQYF. The CDR3 DNA is TGTGCCAGCAGTAAAGACAGGGGCTCCTACGAGCAGTACTTC.

The J gene is TRBJ1-6, the V gene TRBV19; 8 bases are shared with TRBD1. V lost 4 bases and J lost 8; bases outside the gene matches: 4. CDR3 length: 14 amino acids. Germline V gene data show CDR1 as LNHDA and CDR2 as SQIVND (reference sequence). The DNA of the CDR3 is TGTGCCAGTAGTACGACAGGGGATTATTCACCCCTCCACTTT. Protein: CASSTTGDYSPLHF.

This clone occurred once. The rearrangement uses TRBV19 and TRBJ1-1; 7 nucleotides match TRBD1. The junction had 10 bases not matched to a gene; V was cut back by 6 bases and J by 3 bases. The length of the CDR3 is 15 residues. CDR1 is LNHDA, CDR2 SQIVND, per germline (reference sequence). The CDR3, as DNA: TGTGCCAGTAGCAATTACAGGGGTAAACACACTGAAGCTTTCTTT. It specifies CASSNYRGKHTEAFF.

This clone was recorded only once. This chain connects TRBV7-9 to TRBJ1-1; D may be TRBD1 (6 bases). V gave up 4 bases and J gave up 0 bases, with 9 bases separating them. CDR1 is SEHNR and CDR2 is FQNEAQ in the germline V gene (reference sequence). CDR3 length: 14 residues. The CDR3 loop is CASSSGALNTEAFF. In DNA form, the CDR3 reads TGTGCCAGCAGCTCAGGGGCCCTGAACACTGAAGCTTTCTTT.

This rearrangement joins TRBV12-3 or TRBV12-4 to TRBJ1-1; D not resolved. This CDR3 region has 13 residues. V lost 6 bases and J lost 8, with 16 bases in between. CDR3 amino acids: CASSLGGRREAFF. DNA of the CDR3: TGTGCCAGCAGCCTGGGAGGGAGAAGGGAAGCTTTCTTT.

The chain couples TRBV2 to TRBJ2-1; 10 bases agree with TRBD2. The CDR3 has 15 residues. CDR1 is SNHLY and CDR2 is FYNNEI in the germline V gene. V lost 7 bases and J lost 1; bases outside the gene matches: 4. The CDR3 loop is CASNLAGASYNEQFF. The CDR3 DNA follows: TGTGCCAGCAATCTAGCGGGGGCTTCCTACAATGAGCAGTTCTTC.